One sample yielded the 6 T cell receptor beta chains listed below, sequenced in a study of cytomegalovirus exposure and HLA in healthy donors. Use of 60 Vbeta and 13 Jbeta primers characterized the PCR. Using immunoSEQ multiplex PCR, the repertoire was profiled, and TCRdb retains in-frame clones only, with some absent. Of tens of thousands of clones in the sample, roughly 88% were seen once. The sequencing input was PBMCs. Receptors were obtained from a woman aged 40 to 50 in good health and CMV-seropositive.

As regards this clone: The sample contains more than one DNA sequence encoding this CDR3. CDR3: CASIPTGPEGYTF. For the CDR3, the DNA is TGTGCCAGCATTCCCACAGGCCCTGAGGGCTACACCTTC. The V and J genes are TRBV6-7 and TRBJ1-2; D might be TRBD1 (5 bases). TRBV6-7 counts as an open reading frame of uncertain function. The V end lost 7 bases, the J end lost 8 bases, and 17 bases lay between the germline ends. This CDR3 comprises 13 residues.

The rearrangement uses TRBV7-2 and TRBJ1-2; TRBD1 aligns across 8 bases. The CDR3 is 16 residues long. V gave up 2 bases and J gave up 7 bases; unmatched junction bases: 12. Germline assignment: CDR1 SGHTA and CDR2 FQGNSA. CDR3 amino acids: CASSLSLARGRGGYTF. DNA for the CDR3: TGTGCCAGCAGCTTAAGTTTGGCCAGGGGGCGAGGTGGCTACACCTTC.

This clone has more than one count but fewer than ten. V usage is TRBV25-1 and J usage is TRBJ2-2; TRBD1 agrees at 9 bases. CDR3 size: 14 residues. The V gene end was trimmed by 6 bases and the J gene end by 4 bases; junction bases not matched to a gene: 3. Germline V gives CDR1 MGHDK, CDR2 SYGVNS. The CDR3 DNA reads as TGTGCCAGCAGCCGGGACAGGGTCACCGGGGAGCTGTTTTTT. It specifies CASSRDRVTGELFF.

This clone has only a few counts. The rearrangement uses TRBV4-3 and TRBJ2-1, with 9 bases matching TRBD1. The trim removed 8 bases at V and 5 bases at J, leaving 4 bases unmatched. This CDR3 is built from 13 residues. Germline CDR1 is LGHNA and CDR2 is YSLEER. CDR3 residues: CASQDRGHNEQFF. The CDR3 nucleotides read TGCGCCAGCCAGGACAGGGGTCACAATGAGCAGTTCTTC.

This chain uses TRBV4-2 with TRBJ2-7; TRBD1 is a possible D gene (7 bases). Germline CDR1 reads LGHNA; CDR2 reads YNFKEQ. The CDR3 has 16 residues. The V end lost 1 base, the J end lost 0 bases, and 13 bases lay between the germline ends. CDR3 nucleotide sequence: TGTGCCAGCAGCCAAGGGCAGGGGGGACTCTCCTACGAGCAGTACTTC. It is translated as CASSQGQGGLSYEQYF.

This chain links TRBV16 with TRBJ1-5; 7 bases fit TRBD1. V was clipped by 2 bases and J by 9 bases; unmatched bases: 13. CDR1 and CDR2 from the germline V gene are KGHSY and FQNENV. The CDR3 contains 16 residues. This CDR3 reads CASSQRDREGSRPQHF. The CDR3 region has the DNA TGTGCCAGCAGCCAAAGAGACAGGGAAGGGAGTAGGCCCCAGCATTTT.